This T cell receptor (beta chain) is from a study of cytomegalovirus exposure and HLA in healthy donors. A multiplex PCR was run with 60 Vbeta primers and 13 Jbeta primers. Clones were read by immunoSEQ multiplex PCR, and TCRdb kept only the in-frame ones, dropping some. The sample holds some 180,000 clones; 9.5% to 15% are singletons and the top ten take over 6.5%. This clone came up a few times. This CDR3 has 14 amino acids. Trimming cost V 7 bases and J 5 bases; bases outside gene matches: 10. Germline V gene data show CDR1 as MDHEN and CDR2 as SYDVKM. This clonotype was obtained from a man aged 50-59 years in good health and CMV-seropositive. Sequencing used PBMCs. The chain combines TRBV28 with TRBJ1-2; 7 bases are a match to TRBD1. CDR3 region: CASTIRDSEYGYTF. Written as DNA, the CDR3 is TGTGCCAGCACTATCCGGGACAGTGAGTATGGCTACACCTTC.